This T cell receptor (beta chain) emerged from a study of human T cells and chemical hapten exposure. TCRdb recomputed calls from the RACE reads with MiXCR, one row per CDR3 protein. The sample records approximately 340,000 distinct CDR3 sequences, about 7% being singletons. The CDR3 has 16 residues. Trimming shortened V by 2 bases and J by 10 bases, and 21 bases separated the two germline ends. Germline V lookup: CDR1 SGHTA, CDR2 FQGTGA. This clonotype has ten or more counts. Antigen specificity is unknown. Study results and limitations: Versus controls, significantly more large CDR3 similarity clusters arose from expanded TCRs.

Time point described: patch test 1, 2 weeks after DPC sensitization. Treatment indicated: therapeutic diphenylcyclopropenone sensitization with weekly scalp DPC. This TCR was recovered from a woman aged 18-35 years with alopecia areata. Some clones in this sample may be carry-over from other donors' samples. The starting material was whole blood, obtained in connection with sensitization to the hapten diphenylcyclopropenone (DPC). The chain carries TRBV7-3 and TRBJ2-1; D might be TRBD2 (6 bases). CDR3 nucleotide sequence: TGTGCCAGCAGCTTAGGGTCGGGGGACTTCACTAAGGAGCAGTTCTTC. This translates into CASSLGSGDFTKEQFF.